The 7 T cell receptor beta chains below come from one sample, sequenced in a study of T cell repertoires in cytomegalovirus infection. These receptors' antigens are unknown. Each CDR3 protein is one row after TCRdb ran MiXCR on the reads. The sample holds 84,000 or so distinct CDR3 sequences; approximately 45% are singletons and the top ten take over 90%. The material sequenced was CD8+ T cells from cultured PBMCs, taken from culture after CMV antigen stimulation. The receptors were gathered from a human donor in good health (CMV status not recorded). Some clones in this sample may be carry-over from other donors' samples.

The J gene is TRBJ1-1, the V gene TRBV19; 7 nucleotides match TRBD1. The CDR3 is 14 residues long. V trimming: 1 base; J trimming: 4 bases; junction bases outside the gene matches: 3. CDR1 and CDR2 (germline): LNHDA, SQIVND (reference sequence). This chain's CDR3 is CASSIVQGSTEAFF. The CDR3 DNA follows: TGTGCCAGTAGTATAGTACAGGGGAGCACTGAAGCTTTCTTT.

This chain uses TRBV27 with TRBJ2-7, with 7 positions matching TRBD2. Germline loops: CDR1 MNHEY, CDR2 SMNVEV (reference sequence). This CDR3 spans 16 amino acids. V was pared by 3 bases and J by 6 bases, with 14 bases of the junction left unmatched. CDR3: CASSFGEGPNLGEQYF. In nucleotides, the CDR3 is TGTGCCAGCAGTTTTGGGGAGGGACCCAACTTAGGCGAGCAGTACTTC.

This clonotype was counted between two and nine times. The chain links TRBV12-3 or TRBV12-4 to TRBJ1-5; D call uncertain. V dropped 1 base and J dropped 6 bases, with 7 bases sitting between them. CDR3 size: 13 residues. Here the CDR3 reads CASSLGTVQPQHF. CDR3 DNA sequence: TGTGCCAGCAGTTTAGGGACCGTTCAGCCCCAGCATTTT.

This clonotype was seen only a few times. V gene TRBV7-2 combines with J gene TRBJ1-5; no definite D call. The CDR3 extends over 14 amino acids. CDR1 SGHTA and CDR2 FQGNSA come from the germline V gene. The V end was cut by 5 bases, the J end by 5 bases, with 13 bases between. The CDR3: CASSPEDLDQPQHF. The CDR3 DNA sequence: TGTGCCAGCAGCCCCGAAGATCTGGATCAGCCCCAGCATTTT.

The chain links TRBV27 to TRBJ2-6; D might be TRBD1 (5 bases). V shed 4 bases and J shed 0 bases, with 13 bases lying between them. The germline V gene encodes CDR1 MNHEY and CDR2 SMNVEV (reference sequence). This CDR3 comprises 17 residues. The chain's CDR3 is CASSSVSRASGANVLTF. CDR3 DNA: TGTGCCAGCAGTTCGGTGTCCAGGGCCTCTGGGGCCAACGTCCTGACTTTC.

The gene calls are TRBV7-9 and TRBJ1-1; D remains ambiguous. Trimming took 5 bases from V and 0 from J, leaving 16 bases between them. This CDR3 comprises 16 residues. CDR1 is SEHNR and CDR2 is FQNEAQ in the germline V gene (reference sequence). The CDR3 protein is CASSPGRGSLNTEAFF. CDR3 nucleotides: TGTGCCAGCAGCCCTGGGCGAGGCAGCTTGAACACTGAAGCTTTCTTT.

This clonotype was counted between two and nine times. The genes are TRBV11-2 and TRBJ2-1; D is unclear. V dropped 5 bases and J dropped 9 bases, with 11 bases sitting between them. The germline gives CDR1 SGHAT, CDR2 FQNNGV. The CDR3 consists of 12 residues. The CDR3 region is CASSPSFVEQFF. Here the CDR3 DNA reads TGTGCCAGCAGCCCGTCTTTTGTTGAGCAGTTCTTC.